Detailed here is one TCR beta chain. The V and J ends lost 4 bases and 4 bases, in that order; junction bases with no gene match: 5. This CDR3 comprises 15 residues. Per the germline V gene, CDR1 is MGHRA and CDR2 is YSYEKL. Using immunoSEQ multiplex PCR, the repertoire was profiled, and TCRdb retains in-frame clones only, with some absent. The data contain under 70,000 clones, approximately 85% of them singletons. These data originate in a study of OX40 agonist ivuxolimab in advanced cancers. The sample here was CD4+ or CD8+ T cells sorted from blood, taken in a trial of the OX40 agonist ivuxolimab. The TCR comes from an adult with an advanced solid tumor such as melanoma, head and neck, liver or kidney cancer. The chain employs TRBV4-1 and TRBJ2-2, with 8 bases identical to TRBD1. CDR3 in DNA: TGCGCCAGCAGCCGGGGTACAGGGGGCACCGGGGAGCTGTTTTTT. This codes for CASSRGTGGTGELFF.